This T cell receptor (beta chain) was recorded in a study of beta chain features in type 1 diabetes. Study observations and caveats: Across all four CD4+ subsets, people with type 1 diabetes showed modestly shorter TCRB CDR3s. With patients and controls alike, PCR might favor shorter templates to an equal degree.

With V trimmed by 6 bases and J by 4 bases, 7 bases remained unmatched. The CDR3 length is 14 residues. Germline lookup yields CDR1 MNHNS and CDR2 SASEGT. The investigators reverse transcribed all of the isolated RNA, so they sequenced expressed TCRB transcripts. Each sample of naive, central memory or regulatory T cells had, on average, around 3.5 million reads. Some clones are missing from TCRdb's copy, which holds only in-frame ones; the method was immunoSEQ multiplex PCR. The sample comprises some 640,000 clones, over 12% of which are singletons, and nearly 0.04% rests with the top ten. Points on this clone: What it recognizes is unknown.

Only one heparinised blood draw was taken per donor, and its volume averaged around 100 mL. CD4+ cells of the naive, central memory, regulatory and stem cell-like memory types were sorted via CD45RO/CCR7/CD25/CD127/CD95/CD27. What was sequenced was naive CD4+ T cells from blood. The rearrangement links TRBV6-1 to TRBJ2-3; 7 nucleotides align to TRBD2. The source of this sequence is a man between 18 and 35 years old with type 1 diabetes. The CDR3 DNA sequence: TGTGCCAGCAGCTTTCGGGGGGTGGCAGATACGCAGTATTTT. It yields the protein CASSFRGVADTQYF.